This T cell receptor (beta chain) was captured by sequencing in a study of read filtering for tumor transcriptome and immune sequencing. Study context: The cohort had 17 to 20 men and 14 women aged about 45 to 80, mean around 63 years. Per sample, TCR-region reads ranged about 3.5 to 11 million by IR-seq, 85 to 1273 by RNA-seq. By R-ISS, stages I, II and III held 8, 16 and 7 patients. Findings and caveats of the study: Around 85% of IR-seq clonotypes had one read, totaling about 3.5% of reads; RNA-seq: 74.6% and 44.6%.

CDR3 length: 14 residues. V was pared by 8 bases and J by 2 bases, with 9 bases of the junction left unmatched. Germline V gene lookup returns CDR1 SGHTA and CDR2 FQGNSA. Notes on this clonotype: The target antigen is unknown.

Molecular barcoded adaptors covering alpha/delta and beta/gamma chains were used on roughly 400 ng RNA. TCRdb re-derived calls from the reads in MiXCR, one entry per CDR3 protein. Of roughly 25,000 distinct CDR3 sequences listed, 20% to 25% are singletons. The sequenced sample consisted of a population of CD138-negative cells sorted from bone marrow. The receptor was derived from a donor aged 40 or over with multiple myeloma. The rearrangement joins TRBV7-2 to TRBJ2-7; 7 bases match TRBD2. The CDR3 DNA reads TGTGCCAGCGGCGGAGGTCTAGCGGCCTACGAGCAGTACTTC. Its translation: CASGGGLAAYEQYF. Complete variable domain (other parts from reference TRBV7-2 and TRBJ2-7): GAGVSQSPSNKVTEKGKDVELRCDPISGHTALYWYRQSLGQGLEFLIYFQGNSAPDKSGLPSDRFSAERTGGSVSTLTIQRTQQEDSAVYLCASGGGLAAYEQYFGPGTRLTVT.